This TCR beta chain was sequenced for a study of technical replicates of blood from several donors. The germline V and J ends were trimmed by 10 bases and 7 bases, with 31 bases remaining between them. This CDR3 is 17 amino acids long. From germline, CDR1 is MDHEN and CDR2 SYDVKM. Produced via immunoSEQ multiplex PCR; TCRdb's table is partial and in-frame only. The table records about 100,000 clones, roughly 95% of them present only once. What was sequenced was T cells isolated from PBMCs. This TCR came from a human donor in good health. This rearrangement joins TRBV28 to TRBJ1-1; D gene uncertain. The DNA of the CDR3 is TGTGCCACCACCCTACCCCCTGGGAGCGGAATCGAAGATGAAGCTTTCTTT. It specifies CATTLPPGSGIEDEAFF.